This entry is about one TCR beta chain. Its antigen is undetermined. This table comes from immunoSEQ multiplex PCR, and its TCRdb copy is limited to in-frame clones, with some not included. The sample contains 20,000 to 30,000 clones, approximately 72% of which appear only once. The data were taken from a study of cytotoxic CD8 clonotypes in ibrutinib-treated CLL. At the level of the study: Response sampling occurred after a median around 11 months of treatment (range 6 to 36). Study-wide findings and caveats: Baseline clonality, higher than in age-matched healthy donors, tracked circulating CD8+ T-cell counts. Public clonotypes were uncommon and contracted or stayed stable on treatment.

Trimming stripped 5 bases from V and 5 bases from J, with 20 bases between. CDR3 length: 16 amino acids. CDR1 MNHEY and CDR2 SMNVEV come from the germline V gene (reference sequence). The J gene is TRBJ2-3, the V gene TRBV27; D is perhaps TRBD1 (6 bases). This clonotype was obtained from a human donor with chronic lymphocytic leukemia. The specimen was PBMCs, collected before ibrutinib treatment. The CDR3 DNA sequence: TGTGCCAGCAGTATAACGGGACAATACCGACGAGATACGCAGTATTTT. Protein sequence: CASSITGQYRRDTQYF.